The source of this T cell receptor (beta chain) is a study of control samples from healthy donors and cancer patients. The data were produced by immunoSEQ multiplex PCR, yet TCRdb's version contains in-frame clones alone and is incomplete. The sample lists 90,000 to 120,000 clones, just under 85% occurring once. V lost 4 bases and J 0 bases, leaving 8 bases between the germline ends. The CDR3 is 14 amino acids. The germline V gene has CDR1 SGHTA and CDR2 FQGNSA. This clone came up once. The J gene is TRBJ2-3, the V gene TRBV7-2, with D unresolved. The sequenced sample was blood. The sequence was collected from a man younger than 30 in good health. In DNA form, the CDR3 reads TGTGCCAGCAGCTACCAGACTAGCACAGATACGCAGTATTTT. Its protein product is CASSYQTSTDTQYF.